This TCR beta chain was retrieved from a study of cytomegalovirus exposure and HLA in healthy donors. Findings and caveats of the study: Cytomegalovirus association was listed for 164 TCR beta chains.

CDR3 size: 18 residues. Germline V gene data show CDR1 as MNHNS and CDR2 as SASEGT. The junction had 6 bases not matched to a gene; V was cut back by 4 bases and J by 0 bases. Comments on this clone: What it binds is not known.

Clones were sequenced by immunoSEQ multiplex PCR, and TCRdb holds only the in-frame ones, with some missing. The data hold about 110,000 clones, with 70% to 90% observed a single time. The receptor comes from a woman under 30 in good health and CMV-seronegative. The chain carries TRBV6-1 and TRBJ2-1; TRBD2 matches 13 bases. Material for sequencing was PBMCs. CDR3 residues: CASSGTSGGVFSYNEQFF. The CDR3 DNA is TGTGCCAGCAGTGGAACTAGCGGGGGGGTTTTCTCCTACAATGAGCAGTTCTTC.